This record looks at one TCR beta chain sequence and its context. Its cognate antigen is unknown. The data stem from a study of T cell responses to AZD1222 COVID-19 vaccine. Regarding the study as a whole: Baseline testing showed seropositivity in only a handful of AZD1222 recipients. A mostly white British donor set with more females was recruited, and clonal diversity was possibly underestimated. Nearly half of spike-specific TCRs reportedly go after variant regions that carry no mutations.

The V and J ends lost 2 bases and 11 bases, in that order; junction bases with no gene match: 3. CDR1 and CDR2 from the germline V gene are SGHDT and YYEEEE. The CDR3 runs to 12 residues. Some clones are missing from TCRdb's copy, which holds only in-frame ones; the method was immunoSEQ multiplex PCR. The table records roughly 180,000 clones, around 93% of them present only once. The rearrangement uses TRBV5-6 and TRBJ1-4; 7 nucleotides line up with TRBD1. The receptor's source is an adult in good health. This specimen consisted of peripheral blood, obtained on day 0 of AZD1222 vaccination. CDR3: CASSFIQGKLFF. The CDR3 nucleotides are TGTGCCAGCAGCTTTATACAGGGGAAACTGTTTTTT.